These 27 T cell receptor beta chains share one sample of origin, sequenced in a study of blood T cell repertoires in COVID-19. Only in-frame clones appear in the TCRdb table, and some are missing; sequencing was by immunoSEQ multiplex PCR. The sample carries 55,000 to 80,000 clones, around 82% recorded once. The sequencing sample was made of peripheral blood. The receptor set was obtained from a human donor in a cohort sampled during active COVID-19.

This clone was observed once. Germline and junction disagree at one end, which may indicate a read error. The DNA of the CDR3 is TGCGCCAGCTCACAGGGGGGGGTGAACACTGAAGTTTTCTTT. Translated: CASSQGGVNTEVFF. The chain is built from TRBV5-1 and TRBJ1-1, with 8 nucleotides matching TRBD1. Germline-derived CDR1 and CDR2 are SGHRS and YFSETQ. This CDR3 has 14 amino acids.

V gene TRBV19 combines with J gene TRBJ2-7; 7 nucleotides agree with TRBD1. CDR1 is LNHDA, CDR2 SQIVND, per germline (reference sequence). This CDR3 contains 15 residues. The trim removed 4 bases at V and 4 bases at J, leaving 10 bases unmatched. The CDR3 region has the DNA TGTGCCAGTAGTACATCACAGGGGTTTGGGTACGAGCAGTACTTC. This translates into CASSTSQGFGYEQYF.

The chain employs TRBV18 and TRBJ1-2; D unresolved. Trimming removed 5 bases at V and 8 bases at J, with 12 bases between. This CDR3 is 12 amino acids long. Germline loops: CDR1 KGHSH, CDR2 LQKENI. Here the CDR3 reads CASSTTTRGYTF. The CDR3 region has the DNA TGTGCCAGCTCAACGACGACAAGGGGCTACACCTTC. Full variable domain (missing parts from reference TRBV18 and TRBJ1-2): NAGVMQNPRHLVRRRGQEARLRCSPMKGHSHVYWYRQLPEEGLKFMVYLQKENIIDESGMPKERFSAEFPKEGPSILRIQQVVRGDSAAYFCASSTTTRGYTFGSGTRLTVV.

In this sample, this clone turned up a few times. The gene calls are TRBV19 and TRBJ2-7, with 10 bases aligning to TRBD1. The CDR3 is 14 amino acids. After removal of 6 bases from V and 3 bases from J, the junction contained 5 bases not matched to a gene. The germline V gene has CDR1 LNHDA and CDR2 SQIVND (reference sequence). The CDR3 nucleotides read TGTGCCAGTAGCCCCGGGACAGGGGTCTACGAGCAGTACTTC. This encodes CASSPGTGVYEQYF.

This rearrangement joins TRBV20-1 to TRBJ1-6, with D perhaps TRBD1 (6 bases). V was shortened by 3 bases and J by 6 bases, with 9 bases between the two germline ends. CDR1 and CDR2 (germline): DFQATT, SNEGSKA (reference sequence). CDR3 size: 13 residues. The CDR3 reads CSASRQVNSPLHF. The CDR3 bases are TGCAGTGCTAGTCGACAGGTTAATTCACCCCTCCACTTT.

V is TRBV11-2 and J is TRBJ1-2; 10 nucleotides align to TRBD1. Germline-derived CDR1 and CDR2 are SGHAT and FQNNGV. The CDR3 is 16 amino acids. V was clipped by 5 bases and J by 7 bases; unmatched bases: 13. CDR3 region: CASSTRQGAGSGGYTF. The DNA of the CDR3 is TGTGCCAGCAGCACCCGACAGGGGGCGGGTTCCGGTGGCTACACCTTC.

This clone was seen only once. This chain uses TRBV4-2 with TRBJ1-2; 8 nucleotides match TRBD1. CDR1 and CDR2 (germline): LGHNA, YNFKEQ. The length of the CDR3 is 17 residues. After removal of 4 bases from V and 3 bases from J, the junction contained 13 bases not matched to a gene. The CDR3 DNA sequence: TGTGCCAGCAGCCCGCGGGGACAGGCCCAGCGGCACTATGGCTACACCTTC. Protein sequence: CASSPRGQAQRHYGYTF.

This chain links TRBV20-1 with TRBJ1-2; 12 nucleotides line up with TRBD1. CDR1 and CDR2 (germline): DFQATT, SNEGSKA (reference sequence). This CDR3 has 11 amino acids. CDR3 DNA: TGCAGGGGGACAGGGGGCGATGGCTACACCTTC. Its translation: CRGTGGDGYTF.

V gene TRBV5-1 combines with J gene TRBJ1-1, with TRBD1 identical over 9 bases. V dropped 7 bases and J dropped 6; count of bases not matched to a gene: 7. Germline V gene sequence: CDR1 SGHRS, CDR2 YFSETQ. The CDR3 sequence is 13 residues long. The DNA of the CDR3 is TGCGCCAGCTCACCGGGACAGGGATCTGAAGCTTTCTTT. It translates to CASSPGQGSEAFF.

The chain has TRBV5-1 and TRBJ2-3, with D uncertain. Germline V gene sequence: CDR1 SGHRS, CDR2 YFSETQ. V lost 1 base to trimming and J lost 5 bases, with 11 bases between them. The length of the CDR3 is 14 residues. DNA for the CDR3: TGCGCCAGCAGCTTGACGTCCGCAGTAGATACGCAGTATTTT. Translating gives CASSLTSAVDTQYF. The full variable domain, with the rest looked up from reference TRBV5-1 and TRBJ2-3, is KAGVTQTPRYLIKTRGQQVTLSCSPISGHRSVSWYQQTPGQGLQFLFEYFSETQRNKGNFPGRFSGRQFSNSRSEMNVSTLELGDSALYLCASSLTSAVDTQYFGPGTRLTVL.

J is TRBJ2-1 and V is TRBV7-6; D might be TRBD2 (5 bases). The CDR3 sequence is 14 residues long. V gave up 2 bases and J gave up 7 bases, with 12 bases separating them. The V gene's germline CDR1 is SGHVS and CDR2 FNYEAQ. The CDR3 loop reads CASSLSGSGNEQFF. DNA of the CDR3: TGTGCCAGCAGCTTAAGCGGTTCGGGGAATGAGCAGTTCTTC.

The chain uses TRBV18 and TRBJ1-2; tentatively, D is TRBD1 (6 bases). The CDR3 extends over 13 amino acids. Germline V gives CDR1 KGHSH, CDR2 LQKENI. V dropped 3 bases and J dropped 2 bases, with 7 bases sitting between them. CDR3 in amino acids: CASSPQGNYGYTF. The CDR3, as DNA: TGTGCCAGCTCACCTCAGGGGAACTATGGCTACACCTTC.

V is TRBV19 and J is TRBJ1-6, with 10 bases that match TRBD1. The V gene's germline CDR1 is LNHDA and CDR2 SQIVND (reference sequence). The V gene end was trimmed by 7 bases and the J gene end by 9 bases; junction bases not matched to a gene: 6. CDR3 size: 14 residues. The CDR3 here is CASTPGTGVSPLHF. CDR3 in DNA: TGTGCCAGTACCCCCGGGACAGGGGTTTCACCCCTCCACTTT. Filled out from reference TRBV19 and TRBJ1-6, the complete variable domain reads DGGITQSPKYLFRKEGQNVTLSCEQNLNHDAMYWYRQDPGQGLRLIYYSQIVNDFQKGDIAEGYSVSREKKESFPLTVTSAQKNPTAFYLCASTPGTGVSPLHFGNGTRLTVT.

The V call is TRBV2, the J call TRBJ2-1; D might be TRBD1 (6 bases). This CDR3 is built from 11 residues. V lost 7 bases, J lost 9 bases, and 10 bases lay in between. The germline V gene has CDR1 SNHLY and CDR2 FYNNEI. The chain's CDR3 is CASTLGGEQFF. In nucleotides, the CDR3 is TGTGCCAGCACACTAGGGGGTGAGCAGTTCTTC.

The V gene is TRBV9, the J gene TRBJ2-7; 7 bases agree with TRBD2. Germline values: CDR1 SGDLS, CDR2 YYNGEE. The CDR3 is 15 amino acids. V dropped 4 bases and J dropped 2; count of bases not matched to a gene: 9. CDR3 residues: CASSPRDYLTYEQYF. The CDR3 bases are TGTGCCAGCAGCCCCCGGGACTACCTGACCTACGAGCAGTACTTC.

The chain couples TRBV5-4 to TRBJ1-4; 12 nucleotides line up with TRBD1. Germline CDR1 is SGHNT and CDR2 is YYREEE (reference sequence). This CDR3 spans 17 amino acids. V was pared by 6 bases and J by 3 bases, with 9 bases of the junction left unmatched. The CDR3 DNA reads TGTGCCAGCACCATCGGGACAGGGGGCGTAGCTAATGAAAAACTGTTTTTT. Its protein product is CASTIGTGGVANEKLFF.

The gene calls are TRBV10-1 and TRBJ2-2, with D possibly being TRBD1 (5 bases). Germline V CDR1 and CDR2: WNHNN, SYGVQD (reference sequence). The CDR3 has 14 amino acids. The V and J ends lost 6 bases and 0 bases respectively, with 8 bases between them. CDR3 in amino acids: CASRRQSNTGELFF. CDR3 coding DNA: TGCGCCAGCAGAAGACAGTCGAACACCGGGGAGCTGTTTTTT.

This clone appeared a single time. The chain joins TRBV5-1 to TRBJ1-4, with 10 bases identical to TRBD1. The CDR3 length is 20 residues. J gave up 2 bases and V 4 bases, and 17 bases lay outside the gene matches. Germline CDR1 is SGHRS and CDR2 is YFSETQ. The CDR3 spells CASSRLPVRDRGTTNEKLFF. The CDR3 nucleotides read TGCGCCAGCAGCCGGCTACCCGTTCGGGACAGGGGTACGACTAATGAAAAACTGTTTTTT.

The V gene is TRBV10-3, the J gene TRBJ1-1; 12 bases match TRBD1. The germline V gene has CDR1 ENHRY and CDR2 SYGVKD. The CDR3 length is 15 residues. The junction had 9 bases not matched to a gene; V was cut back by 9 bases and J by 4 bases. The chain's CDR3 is CAITTGQGAGTEAFF. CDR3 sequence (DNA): TGTGCCATTACTACGGGACAGGGGGCTGGCACTGAAGCTTTCTTT.

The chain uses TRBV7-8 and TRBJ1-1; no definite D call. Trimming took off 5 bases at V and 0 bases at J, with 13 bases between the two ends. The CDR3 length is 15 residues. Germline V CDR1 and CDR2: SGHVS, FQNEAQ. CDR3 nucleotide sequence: TGTGCCAGCAGCATACTTCTATTGATGAACACTGAAGCTTTCTTT. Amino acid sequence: CASSILLLMNTEAFF.

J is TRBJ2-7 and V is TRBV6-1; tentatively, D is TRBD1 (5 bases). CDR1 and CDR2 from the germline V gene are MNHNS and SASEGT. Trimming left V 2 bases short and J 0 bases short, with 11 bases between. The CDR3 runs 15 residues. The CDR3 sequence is CASSEQGLSSYEQYF. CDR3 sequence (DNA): TGTGCCAGCAGTGAACAGGGCCTCAGCTCCTACGAGCAGTACTTC.

DNA for the CDR3: TGCGCCAGCTCTCCCCCGGGACAGGGAAACAATGAGCAGTTCTTC. Protein: CASSPPGQGNNEQFF. This chain connects TRBV5-1 to TRBJ2-1; TRBD1 aligns across 9 bases. From germline, CDR1 is SGHRS and CDR2 YFSETQ. J was trimmed by 5 bases and V by 7 bases; bases with no gene match: 10. This CDR3 spans 15 amino acids. Based on the CDR3 plus reference TRBV5-1 and TRBJ2-1, the full variable domain is KAGVTQTPRYLIKTRGQQVTLSCSPISGHRSVSWYQQTPGQGLQFLFEYFSETQRNKGNFPGRFSGRQFSNSRSEMNVSTLELGDSALYLCASSPPGQGNNEQFFGPGTRLTVL.

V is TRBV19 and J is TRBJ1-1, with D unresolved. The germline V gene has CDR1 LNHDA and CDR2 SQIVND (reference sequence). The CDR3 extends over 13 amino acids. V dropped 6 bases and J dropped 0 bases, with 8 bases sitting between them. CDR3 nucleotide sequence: TGTGCCAGTAGACAGATAATGAACACTGAAGCTTTCTTT. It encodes CASRQIMNTEAFF.

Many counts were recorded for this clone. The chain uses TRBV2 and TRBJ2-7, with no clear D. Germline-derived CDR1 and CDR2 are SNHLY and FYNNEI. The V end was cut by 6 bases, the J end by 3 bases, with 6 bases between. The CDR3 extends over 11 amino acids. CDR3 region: CASSASYEQYF. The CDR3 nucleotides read TGTGCCAGCAGCGCTAGCTACGAGCAGTACTTC.

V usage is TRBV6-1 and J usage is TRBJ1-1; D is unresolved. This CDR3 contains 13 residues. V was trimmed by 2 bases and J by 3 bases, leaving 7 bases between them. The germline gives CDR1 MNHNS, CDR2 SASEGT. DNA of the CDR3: TGTGCCAGCAGTGAAAACCGGGACACTGAAGCTTTCTTT. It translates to CASSENRDTEAFF.

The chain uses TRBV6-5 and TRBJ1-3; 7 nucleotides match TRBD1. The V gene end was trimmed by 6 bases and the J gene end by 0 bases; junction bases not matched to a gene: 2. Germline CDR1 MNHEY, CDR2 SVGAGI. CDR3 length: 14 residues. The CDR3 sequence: CASRGQSSGNTIYF. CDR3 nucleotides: TGTGCCAGCAGGGGACAGAGCTCTGGAAACACCATATATTTT.

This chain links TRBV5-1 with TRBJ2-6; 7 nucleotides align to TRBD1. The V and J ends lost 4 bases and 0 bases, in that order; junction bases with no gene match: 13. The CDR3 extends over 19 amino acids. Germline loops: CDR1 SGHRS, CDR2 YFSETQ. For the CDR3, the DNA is TGCGCCAGCAGCCCCCCTCTAGACAGGGACCTCTCTGGGGCCAACGTCCTGACTTTC. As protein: CASSPPLDRDLSGANVLTF.